This T cell receptor beta chain is drawn from a study of blood T cell repertoires in COVID-19. Study at large: Both acute and convalescent COVID-19 samples were obtained from the United States, Italy and Spain. Sources were T cells, B-cell-depleted T cells, or PBMCs; the material itself was cDNA or gDNA.

The CDR3 length is 15 residues. Germline values: CDR1 LGHDT, CDR2 YNNKEL (reference sequence). Trimming removed 6 bases from V and 2 bases from J; junction bases left unmatched: 7. Produced via immunoSEQ multiplex PCR; TCRdb's table is partial and in-frame only. This sample has some 310,000 clones, with 87% found just once. The rearrangement joins TRBV3-1 (or the pseudogene TRBV3-2) to TRBJ2-5; 9 nucleotides line up with TRBD2. This TCR derives from a man aged 50-59 years with active or convalescent COVID-19. What was sequenced was peripheral blood. The CDR3 loop reads CASSLRTSVQETQYF. DNA for the CDR3: TGTGCCAGCAGTCTAAGGACTAGCGTGCAAGAGACCCAGTACTTC.